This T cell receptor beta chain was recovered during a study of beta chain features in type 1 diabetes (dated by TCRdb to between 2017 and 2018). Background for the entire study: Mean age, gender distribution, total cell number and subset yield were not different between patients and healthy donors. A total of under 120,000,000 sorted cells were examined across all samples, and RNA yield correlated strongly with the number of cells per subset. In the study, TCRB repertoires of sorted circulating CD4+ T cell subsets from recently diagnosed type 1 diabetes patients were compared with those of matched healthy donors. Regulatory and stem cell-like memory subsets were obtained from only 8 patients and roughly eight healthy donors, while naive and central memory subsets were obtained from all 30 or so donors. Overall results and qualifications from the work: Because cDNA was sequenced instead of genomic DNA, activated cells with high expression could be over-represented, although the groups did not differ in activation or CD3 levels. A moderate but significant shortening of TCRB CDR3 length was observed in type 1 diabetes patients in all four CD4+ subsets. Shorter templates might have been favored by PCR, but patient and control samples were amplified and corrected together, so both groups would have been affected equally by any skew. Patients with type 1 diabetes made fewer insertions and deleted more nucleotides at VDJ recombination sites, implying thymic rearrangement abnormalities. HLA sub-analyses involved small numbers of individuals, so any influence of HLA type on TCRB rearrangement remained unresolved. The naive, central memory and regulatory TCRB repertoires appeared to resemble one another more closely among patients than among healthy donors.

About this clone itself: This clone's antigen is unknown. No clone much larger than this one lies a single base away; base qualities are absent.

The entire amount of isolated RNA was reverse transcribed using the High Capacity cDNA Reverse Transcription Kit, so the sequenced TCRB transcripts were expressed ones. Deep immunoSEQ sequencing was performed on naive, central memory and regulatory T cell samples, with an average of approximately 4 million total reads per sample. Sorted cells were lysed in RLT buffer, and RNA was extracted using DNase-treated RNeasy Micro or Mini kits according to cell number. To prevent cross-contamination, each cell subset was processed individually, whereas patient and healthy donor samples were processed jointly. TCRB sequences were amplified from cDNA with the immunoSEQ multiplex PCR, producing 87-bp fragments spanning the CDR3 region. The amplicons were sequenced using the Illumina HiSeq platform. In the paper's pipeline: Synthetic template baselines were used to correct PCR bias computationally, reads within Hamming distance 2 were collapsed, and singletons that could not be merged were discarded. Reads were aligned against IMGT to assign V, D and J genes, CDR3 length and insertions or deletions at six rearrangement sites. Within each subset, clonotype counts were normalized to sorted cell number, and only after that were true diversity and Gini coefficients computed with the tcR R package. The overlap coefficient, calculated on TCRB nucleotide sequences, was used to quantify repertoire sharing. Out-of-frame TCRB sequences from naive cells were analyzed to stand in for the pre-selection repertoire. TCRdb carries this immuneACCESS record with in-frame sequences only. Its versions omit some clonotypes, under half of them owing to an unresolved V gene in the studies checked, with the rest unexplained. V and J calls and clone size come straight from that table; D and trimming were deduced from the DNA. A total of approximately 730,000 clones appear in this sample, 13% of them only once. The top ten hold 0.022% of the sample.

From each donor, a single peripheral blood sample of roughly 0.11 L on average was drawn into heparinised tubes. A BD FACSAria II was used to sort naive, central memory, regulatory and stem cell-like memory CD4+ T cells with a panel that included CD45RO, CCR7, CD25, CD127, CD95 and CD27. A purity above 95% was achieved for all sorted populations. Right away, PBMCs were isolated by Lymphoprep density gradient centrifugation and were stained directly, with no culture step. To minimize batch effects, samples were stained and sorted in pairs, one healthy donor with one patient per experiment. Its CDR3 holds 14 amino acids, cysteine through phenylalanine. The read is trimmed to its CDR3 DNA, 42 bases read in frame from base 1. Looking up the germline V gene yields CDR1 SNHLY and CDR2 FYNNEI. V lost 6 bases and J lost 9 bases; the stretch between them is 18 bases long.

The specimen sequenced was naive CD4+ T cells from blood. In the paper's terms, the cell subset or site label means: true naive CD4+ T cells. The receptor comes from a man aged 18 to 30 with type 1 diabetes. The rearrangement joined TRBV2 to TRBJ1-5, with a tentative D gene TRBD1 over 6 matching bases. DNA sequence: TGTGCCAGCAGCCCTGGCAGGGGAAGATCGCCCCAGCATTTT. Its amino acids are CASSPGRGRSPQHF.